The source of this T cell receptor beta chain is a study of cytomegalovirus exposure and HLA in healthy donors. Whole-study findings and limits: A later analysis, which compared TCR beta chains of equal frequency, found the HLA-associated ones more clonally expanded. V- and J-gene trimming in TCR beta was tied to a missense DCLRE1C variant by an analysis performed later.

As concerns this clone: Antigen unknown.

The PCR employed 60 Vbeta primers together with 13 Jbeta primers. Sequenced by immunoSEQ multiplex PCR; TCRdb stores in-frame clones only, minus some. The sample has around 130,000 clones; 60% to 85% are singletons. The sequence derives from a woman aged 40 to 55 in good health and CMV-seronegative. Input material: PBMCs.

The CDR3 here is CASSLTSGGATVGELFF. The CDR3, as DNA: TGTGCCAGCAGCCTGACTAGCGGGGGGGCAACGGTCGGGGAGCTGTTTTTT. The V gene is TRBV11-2, the J gene TRBJ2-2, with 14 bases fitting TRBD2. Per germline, CDR1 SGHAT and CDR2 FQNNGV. V trimming: 5 bases; J trimming: 7 bases; junction bases outside the gene matches: 9. The CDR3 covers 17 residues.